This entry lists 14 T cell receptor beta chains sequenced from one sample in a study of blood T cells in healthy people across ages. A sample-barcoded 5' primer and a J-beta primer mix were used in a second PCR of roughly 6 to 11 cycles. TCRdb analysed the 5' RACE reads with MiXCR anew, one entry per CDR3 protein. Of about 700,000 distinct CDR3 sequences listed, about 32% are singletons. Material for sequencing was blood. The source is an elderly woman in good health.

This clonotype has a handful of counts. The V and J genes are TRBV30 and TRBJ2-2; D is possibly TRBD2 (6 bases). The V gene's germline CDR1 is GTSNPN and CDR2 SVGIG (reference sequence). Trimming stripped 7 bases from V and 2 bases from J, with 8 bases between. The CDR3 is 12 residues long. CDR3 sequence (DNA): TGTGCCTATAGCGGTAACACCGGGGAGCTGTTTTTT. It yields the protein CAYSGNTGELFF. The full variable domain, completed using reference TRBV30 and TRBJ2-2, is SQTIHQWPATLVQPVGSPLSLECTVEGTSNPNLYWYRQAAGRGLQLLFYSVGIGQISSEVPQNLSASRPQDRQFILSSKKLLLSDSGFYLCAYSGNTGELFFGEGSRLTVL.

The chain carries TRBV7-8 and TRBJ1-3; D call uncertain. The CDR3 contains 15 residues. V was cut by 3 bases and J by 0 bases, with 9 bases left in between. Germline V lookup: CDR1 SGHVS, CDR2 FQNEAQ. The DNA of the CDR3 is TGTGCCAGCAGCTTTAACAGCCGCTCTGGAAACACCATATATTTT. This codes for CASSFNSRSGNTIYF.

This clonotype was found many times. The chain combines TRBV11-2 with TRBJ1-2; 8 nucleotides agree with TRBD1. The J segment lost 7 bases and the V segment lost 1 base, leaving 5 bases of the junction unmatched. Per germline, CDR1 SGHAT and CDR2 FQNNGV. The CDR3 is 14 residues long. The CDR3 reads CASSLVWDRTGYTF. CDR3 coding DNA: TGTGCCAGCAGCTTAGTCTGGGACAGGACTGGCTACACCTTC.

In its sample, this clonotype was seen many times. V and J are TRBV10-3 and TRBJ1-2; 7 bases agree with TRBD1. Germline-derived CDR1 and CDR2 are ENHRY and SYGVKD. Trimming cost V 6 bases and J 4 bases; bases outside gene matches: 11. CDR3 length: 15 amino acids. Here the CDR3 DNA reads TGTGCCATCAGGCCGGATAGGGGACAGATCTATGGCTACACCTTC. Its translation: CAIRPDRGQIYGYTF.

The CDR3, as DNA: TGCAGTGCTGTAAACAGGGTAACCCAGTACTTC. Protein product: CSAVNRVTQYF. The chain combines TRBV20-1 with TRBJ2-7; the D gene is possibly TRBD1 (6 bases). The V end lost 5 bases, the J end lost 10 bases, and 15 bases lay between the germline ends. Germline V gene lookup returns CDR1 DFQATT and CDR2 SNEGSKA (reference sequence). CDR3 length: 11 amino acids.

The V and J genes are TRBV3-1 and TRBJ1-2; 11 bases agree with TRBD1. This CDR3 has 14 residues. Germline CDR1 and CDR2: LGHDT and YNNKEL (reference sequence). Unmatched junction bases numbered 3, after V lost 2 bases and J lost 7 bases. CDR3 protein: CASSQKDRGPGYTF. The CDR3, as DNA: TGTGCCAGCAGCCAAAAGGACAGGGGGCCTGGCTACACCTTC. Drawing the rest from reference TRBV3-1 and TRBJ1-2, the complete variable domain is DTAVSQTPKYLVTQMGNDKSIKCEQNLGHDTMYWYKQDSKKFLKIMFSYNNKELIINETVPNRFSPKSPDKAHLNLHINSLELGDSAVYFCASSQKDRGPGYTFGSGTRLTVV.

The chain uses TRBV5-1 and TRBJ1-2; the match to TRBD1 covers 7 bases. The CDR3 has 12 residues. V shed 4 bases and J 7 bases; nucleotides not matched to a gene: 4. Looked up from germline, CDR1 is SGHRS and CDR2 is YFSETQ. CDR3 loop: CASSMTGSGYTF. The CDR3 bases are TGCGCCAGCAGCATGACAGGGAGTGGCTACACCTTC.

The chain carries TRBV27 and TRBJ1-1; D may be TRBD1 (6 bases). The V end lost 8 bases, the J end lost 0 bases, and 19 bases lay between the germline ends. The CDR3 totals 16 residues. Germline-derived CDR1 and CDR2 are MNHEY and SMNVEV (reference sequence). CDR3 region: CASRKVAGAMNTEAFF. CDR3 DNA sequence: TGTGCCAGCCGCAAGGTGGCAGGGGCTATGAACACTGAAGCTTTCTTT.

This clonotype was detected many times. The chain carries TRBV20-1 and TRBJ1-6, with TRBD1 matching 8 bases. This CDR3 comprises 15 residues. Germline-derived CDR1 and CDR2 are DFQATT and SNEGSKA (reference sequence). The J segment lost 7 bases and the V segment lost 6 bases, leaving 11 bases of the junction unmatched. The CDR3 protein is CSAGDRPQSNSPLHF. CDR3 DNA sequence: TGCAGTGCGGGGGACAGGCCTCAATCGAATTCACCCCTCCACTTT.

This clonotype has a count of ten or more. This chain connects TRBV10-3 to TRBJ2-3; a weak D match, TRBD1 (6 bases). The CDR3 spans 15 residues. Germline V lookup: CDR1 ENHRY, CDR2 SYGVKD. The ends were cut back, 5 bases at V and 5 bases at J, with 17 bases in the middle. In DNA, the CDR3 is TGTGCCATCAGTACCGGGACACCCACCCAAGATACGCAGTATTTT. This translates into CAISTGTPTQDTQYF.

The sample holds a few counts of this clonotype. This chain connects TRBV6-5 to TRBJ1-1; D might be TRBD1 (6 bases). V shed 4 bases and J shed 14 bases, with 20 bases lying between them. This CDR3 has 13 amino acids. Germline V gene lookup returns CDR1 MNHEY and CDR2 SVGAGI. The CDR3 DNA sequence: TGTGCCAGCAGTTCCTACTATGGGACACGGGGGTTCTTT. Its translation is CASSSYYGTRGFF.

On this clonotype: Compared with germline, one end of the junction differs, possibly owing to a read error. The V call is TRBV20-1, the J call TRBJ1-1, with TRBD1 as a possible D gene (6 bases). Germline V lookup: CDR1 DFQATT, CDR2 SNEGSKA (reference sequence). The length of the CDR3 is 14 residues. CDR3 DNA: TGCAGTGTTAGAAGGGGGGAAGGGAACACTGAAGCTTTCTTT. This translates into CSVRRGEGNTEAFF.

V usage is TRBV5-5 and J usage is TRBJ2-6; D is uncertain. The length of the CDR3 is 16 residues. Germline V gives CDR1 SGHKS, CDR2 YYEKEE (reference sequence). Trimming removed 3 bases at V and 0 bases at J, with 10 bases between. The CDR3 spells CASSWSLGSGANVLTF. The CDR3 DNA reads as TGTGCCAGCAGCTGGAGTCTCGGCTCTGGGGCCAACGTCCTGACTTTC.

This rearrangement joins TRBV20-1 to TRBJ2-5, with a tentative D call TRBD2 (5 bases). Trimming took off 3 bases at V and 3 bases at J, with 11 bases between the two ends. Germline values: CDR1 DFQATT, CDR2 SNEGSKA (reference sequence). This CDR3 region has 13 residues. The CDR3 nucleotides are TGCAGTGCTAGTGAACTAGTAAAAGAGACCCAGTACTTC. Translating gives CSASELVKETQYF.